The 25 T cell receptor beta chains presented below share a single source sample, sequenced in a study of T cell repertoires in cytomegalovirus infection. For these TCRs, the target antigens are not known. TCRdb passed the reads through MiXCR, listing each CDR3 protein once. Here the sample spans about 770,000 distinct CDR3 sequences, 25% to 35% being singletons. The specimen was cultured CD8+ T cells from PBMCs, collected from culture after CMV antigen stimulation. The origin of the receptors is a human donor in good health (CMV status not recorded). Some clones in this sample may be carry-over from other donors' samples.

The chain recombines TRBV2 with TRBJ2-7; D could derive from TRBD1 or TRBD2 (6 bases each). V lost 6 bases to trimming and J lost 5 bases, with 11 bases between them. The CDR3 has 12 residues. Looked up from germline, CDR1 is SNHLY and CDR2 is FYNNEI. CDR3 amino acids: CASRGGRDEQYF. CDR3 nucleotide sequence: TGTGCCAGCAGAGGGGGGCGCGACGAGCAGTACTTC.

V gene TRBV11-1 combines with J gene TRBJ2-2; 8 positions agree with TRBD1. Germline V gives CDR1 SGHAT, CDR2 FQDESV (reference sequence). Losses at the gene ends were 1 base for V and 6 bases for J; bases not matched to a gene: 4. This CDR3 is 15 amino acids long. CDR3 nucleotide sequence: TGTGCCAGCAGCTTAGTACAGGGGGACGCCGGGGAGCTGTTTTTT. Its protein product is CASSLVQGDAGELFF.

The genes are TRBV10-3 and TRBJ2-7; the match to TRBD2 covers 9 bases. V shed 6 bases and J 3 bases; nucleotides not matched to a gene: 3. CDR1 is ENHRY and CDR2 is SYGVKD in the germline V gene. The CDR3 loop spans 13 amino acids. CDR3 bases: TGTGCCATCAGCGCGGGAGGGCACTACGAGCAGTACTTC. The encoded protein is CAISAGGHYEQYF.

This clonotype was seen only a few times. The chain carries TRBV27 and TRBJ1-5; no definite D call. CDR1 is MNHEY and CDR2 is SMNVEV in the germline V gene (reference sequence). The CDR3 totals 13 residues. V was trimmed by 0 bases and J by 8 bases, leaving 8 bases between them. The DNA of the CDR3 is TGTGCCAGCAGTTTATCTAGCGCGAAGCCCCAGCATTTT. It encodes CASSLSSAKPQHF.

The genes are TRBV9 and TRBJ2-2; 10 bases fit TRBD1. CDR1 and CDR2 (germline): SGDLS, YYNGEE. V lost 3 bases and J lost 0; bases outside the gene matches: 8. The CDR3 length is 18 residues. The CDR3 reads CASSAPTGQGANTGELFF. The DNA of the CDR3 is TGTGCCAGCAGCGCGCCGACTGGACAGGGGGCGAACACCGGGGAGCTGTTTTTT.

This clonotype was seen more than once but under ten times. The chain joins TRBV5-6 to TRBJ2-7, with D perhaps TRBD2 (6 bases). Germline V gene lookup returns CDR1 SGHDT and CDR2 YYEEEE. Trimming took 8 bases from V and 1 from J, leaving 19 bases between them. This CDR3 contains 15 residues. The CDR3 DNA reads TGTGCCAGTAGCCCGGTCGGGACTCGATCCTACGAGCAGTACGTC. Its protein product is CASSPVGTRSYEQYV.

The rearrangement joins TRBV12-3 or TRBV12-4 to TRBJ2-5; D perhaps matches TRBD1 (6 bases). The CDR3 extends over 15 amino acids. V was pared by 5 bases and J by 0 bases, with 13 bases between. The CDR3 is CASSEGHSYQETQYF. Here the CDR3 DNA reads TGTGCCAGCAGTGAGGGACACTCGTACCAAGAGACCCAGTACTTC.

DNA of the CDR3: TGTGCCAGTCATTCGACTAGCGGGGCCGAGGGGACCCAGTACTTC. It yields the protein CASHSTSGAEGTQYF. The J gene is TRBJ2-5, the V gene TRBV3-1, with TRBD2 identical over 11 bases. The CDR3 contains 15 residues. J was trimmed by 7 bases and V by 9 bases; bases with no gene match: 13. Germline V CDR1 and CDR2: LGHDT, YNNKEL (reference sequence).

Only a few counts were recorded for this clonotype. This chain uses TRBV6-5 with TRBJ1-2, with TRBD1 as a possible D gene (5 bases). The germline CDR1 and CDR2 sequences are MNHEY and SVGAGI. This CDR3 region has 15 residues. V lost 2 bases and J lost 1, with 11 bases in between. The chain's CDR3 is CASSYDVRDNYGYTF. CDR3 coding DNA: TGTGCCAGCAGTTACGACGTCAGGGATAACTATGGCTACACCTTC.

V usage is TRBV7-9 and J usage is TRBJ1-4; 8 positions agree with TRBD1. V lost 1 base, J lost 7 bases, and 8 bases stayed unmatched. Germline V gene sequence: CDR1 SEHNR, CDR2 FQNEAQ (reference sequence). The CDR3 contains 16 residues. The chain's CDR3 is CASSLEGAGGSEKLFF. The CDR3 bases are TGTGCCAGCAGCTTAGAGGGAGCAGGGGGCAGTGAAAAACTGTTTTTT. The variable domain in full, with the rest retrieved from reference TRBV7-9 and TRBJ1-4, is DTGVSQNPRHKITKRGQNVTFRCDPISEHNRLYWYRQTLGQGPEFLTYFQNEAQLEKSRLLSDRFSAERPKGSFSTLEIQRTEQGDSAMYLCASSLEGAGGSEKLFFGSGTQLSVL.

Many counts were recorded for this clonotype. The J gene is TRBJ1-2, the V gene TRBV7-8, with 9 positions matching TRBD1. Germline loops: CDR1 SGHVS, CDR2 FQNEAQ. The CDR3 covers 15 residues. J lost 3 bases, V lost 3 bases, and 5 bases had no gene match. The DNA of the CDR3 is TGTGCCAGCAGCTTCTCGACAGGGGGAGACTATGGCTACACCTTC. It specifies CASSFSTGGDYGYTF.

This chain joins TRBV4-3 and TRBJ2-1; D is possibly TRBD2 (7 bases). V was clipped by 5 bases and J by 5 bases, with 16 bases between them. The CDR3 is 15 residues long. The V gene's germline CDR1 is LGHNA and CDR2 YSLEER. The CDR3 bases are TGCGCCAGCAGCTTTAGGGGGGGGACCGACAATGAGCAGTTCTTC. Translation: CASSFRGGTDNEQFF.

This clonotype has a handful of counts. The chain recombines TRBV5-6 with TRBJ1-2; D gene unclear. The CDR3 contains 15 residues. Between the trimmed V and J ends, which lost 0 bases and 5 bases, there was a span of 14 bases. Germline CDR1 is SGHDT and CDR2 is YYEEEE. Here the CDR3 reads CASSLGTSSPYGYTF. CDR3 nucleotide sequence: TGTGCCAGCAGCTTGGGGACCTCAAGTCCGTATGGCTACACCTTC.

The table lists this clonotype with a few counts. The chain uses TRBV7-9 and TRBJ2-7; 9 bases align to TRBD1. Looked up from germline, CDR1 is SEHNR and CDR2 is FQNEAQ (reference sequence). Unmatched junction bases numbered 5, after V lost 6 bases and J lost 2 bases. The CDR3 is made up of 14 amino acids. The CDR3 DNA reads TGTGCCAGCAGGTCGGGACAGGGCCCCTACGAGCAGTACTTC. This translates into CASRSGQGPYEQYF.

This clonotype was counted many times. The V gene is TRBV4-1, the J gene TRBJ2-3; TRBD1 is a possible D gene (7 bases). Germline V gene data show CDR1 as MGHRA and CDR2 as YSYEKL. This CDR3 has 14 residues. The V end was cut by 2 bases, the J end by 5 bases, with 11 bases between. The CDR3 protein is CASSQSQGGDTQYF. The CDR3 DNA follows: TGCGCCAGCAGCCAATCCCAGGGGGGAGATACGCAGTATTTT.

V usage is TRBV5-5 and J usage is TRBJ2-5; 10 nucleotides agree with TRBD1. The V gene end was trimmed by 4 bases and the J gene end by 4 bases; junction bases not matched to a gene: 13. The CDR3 is made up of 17 amino acids. In germline, CDR1 is SGHKS, CDR2 YYEKEE (reference sequence). CDR3 loop: CASSPLSLDRGRETQYF. CDR3 DNA sequence: TGTGCCAGCAGCCCTCTCTCCTTAGACAGGGGGCGAGAGACCCAGTACTTC.

This clonotype was observed a handful of times. This chain joins TRBV19 and TRBJ2-3; D gene unclear. The CDR3 extends over 16 amino acids. Trimming took 0 bases from V and 4 from J, leaving 14 bases between them. The germline V gene encodes CDR1 LNHDA and CDR2 SQIVND (reference sequence). The CDR3 region has the DNA TGTGCCAGTAGTATAGATCTGGGGATGTCGGCAGATACGCAGTATTTT. This gives the protein CASSIDLGMSADTQYF.

This clonotype came up a few times. The gene calls are TRBV12-3 or TRBV12-4 and TRBJ2-2, with 8 positions matching TRBD1. V gave up 3 bases and J gave up 2 bases; unmatched junction bases: 5. The CDR3 totals 16 residues. This CDR3 is CASSFRGRGNTGELFF. The DNA of the CDR3 is TGTGCCAGCAGTTTCAGGGGGCGCGGCAACACCGGGGAGCTGTTTTTT.

This clonotype was seen many times. The DNA of the CDR3 is TGTGCCAGCAGCTTAGAACGGTTCTATAATTCACCCCTCCACTTT. Its protein product is CASSLERFYNSPLHF. V gene TRBV7-2 combines with J gene TRBJ1-6, with D unclear. CDR1 is SGHTA, CDR2 FQGNSA, per germline. The CDR3 runs to 15 residues. Trimming removed 1 base at V and 3 bases at J, with 7 bases between.

The rearrangement links TRBV29-1 to TRBJ2-5, with D possibly called TRBD1 or TRBD2 (6 bases each). Trimming left V 0 bases short and J 5 bases short, with 22 bases between. The CDR3 runs 17 residues. The germline V gene encodes CDR1 SQVTM and CDR2 ANQGSEA. CDR3 bases: TGCAGCGTTGAAGATCCCGCCCAACAGGGAGGTTTGGAGACCCAGTACTTC. This translates into CSVEDPAQQGGLETQYF.

This clonotype was seen a handful of times. V usage is TRBV5-5 and J usage is TRBJ2-7; D call uncertain. The germline CDR1 and CDR2 sequences are SGHKS and YYEKEE (reference sequence). The V end lost 3 bases, the J end lost 3 bases, and 13 bases lay between the germline ends. The CDR3 runs 14 residues. CDR3: CASSSTFGNYEQYF. Written as DNA, the CDR3 is TGTGCCAGCAGCTCAACCTTCGGTAACTACGAGCAGTACTTC.

This chain uses TRBV9 with TRBJ2-6; a possible D gene is TRBD1 (5 bases). V lost 3 bases to trimming and J lost 2 bases, with 12 bases between them. CDR3 length: 16 residues. Germline V CDR1 and CDR2: SGDLS, YYNGEE. Here the CDR3 DNA reads TGTGCCAGCAGCGAGCAGGGTTTCGCTGGGGCCAACGTCCTGACTTTC. This encodes CASSEQGFAGANVLTF.

The chain couples TRBV6-5 to TRBJ1-1; D is ambiguous. V lost 2 bases, J lost 5 bases, and 12 bases lay in between. CDR3 length equals 14 residues. Germline V gene sequence: CDR1 MNHEY, CDR2 SVGAGI. Written as DNA, the CDR3 is TGTGCCAGCAGTTACACCCAACTGGGGACTGAAGCTTTCTTT. Translated: CASSYTQLGTEAFF.

The genes are TRBV4-1 and TRBJ2-7; D gene unclear. The CDR3 extends over 13 amino acids. The V gene's germline CDR1 is MGHRA and CDR2 YSYEKL. V lost 4 bases, J lost 6 bases, and 13 bases lay in between. The CDR3, as DNA: TGCGCCAGCAGCCGGACCCCAGGTGGCGAGCAGTACGTC. It is translated as CASSRTPGGEQYV.

The V and J genes are TRBV15 and TRBJ1-4, with D hard to call. The CDR3 loop spans 15 amino acids. Trimming took 0 bases from V and 5 from J, leaving 10 bases between them. Per germline, CDR1 LNHNV and CDR2 YYDKDF (reference sequence). CDR3 amino acids: CATSRESGGNEKLFF. Here the CDR3 DNA reads TGTGCCACCAGCAGAGAGAGCGGTGGCAATGAAAAACTGTTTTTT.